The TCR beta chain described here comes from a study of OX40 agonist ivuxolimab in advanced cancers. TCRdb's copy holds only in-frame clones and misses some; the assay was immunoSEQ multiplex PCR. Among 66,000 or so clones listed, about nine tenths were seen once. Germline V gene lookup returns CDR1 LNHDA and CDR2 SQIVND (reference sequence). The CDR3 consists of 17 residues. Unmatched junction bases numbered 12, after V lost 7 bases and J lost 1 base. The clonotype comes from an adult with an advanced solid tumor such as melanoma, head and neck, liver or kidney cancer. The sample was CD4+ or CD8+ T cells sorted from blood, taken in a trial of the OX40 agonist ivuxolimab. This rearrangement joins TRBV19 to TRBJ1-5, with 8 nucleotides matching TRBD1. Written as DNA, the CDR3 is TGTGCCAGTACGACGTTATCTCAGGGGGCGAGCAATCAGCCCCAGCATTTT. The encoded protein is CASTTLSQGASNQPQHF. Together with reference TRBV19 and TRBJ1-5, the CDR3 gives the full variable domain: DGGITQSPKYLFRKEGQNVTLSCEQNLNHDAMYWYRQDPGQGLRLIYYSQIVNDFQKGDIAEGYSVSREKKESFPLTVTSAQKNPTAFYLCASTTLSQGASNQPQHFGDGTRLSIL.